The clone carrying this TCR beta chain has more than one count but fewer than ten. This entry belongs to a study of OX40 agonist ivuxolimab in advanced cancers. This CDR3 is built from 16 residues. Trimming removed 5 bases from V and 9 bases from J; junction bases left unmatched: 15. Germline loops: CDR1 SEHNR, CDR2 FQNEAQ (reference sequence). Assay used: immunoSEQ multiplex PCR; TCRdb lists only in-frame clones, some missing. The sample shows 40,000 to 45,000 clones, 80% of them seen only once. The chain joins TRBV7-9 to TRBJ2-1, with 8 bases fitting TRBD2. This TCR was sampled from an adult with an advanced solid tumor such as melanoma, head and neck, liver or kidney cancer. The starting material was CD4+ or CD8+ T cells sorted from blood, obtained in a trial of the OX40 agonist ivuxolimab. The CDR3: CASSPISWTSRSEQFF. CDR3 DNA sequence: TGTGCCAGCAGCCCAATTTCATGGACTAGCCGCAGTGAGCAGTTCTTC.